This is a list of T cell receptor beta chains from one sample in a study of T-cell memory formation after mild COVID-19. TCRdb ran MiXCR on the 5' RACE reads and lists one entry per CDR3 protein. The sample yields 280,000 or so distinct CDR3 sequences, around 8% seen once. Specimen: PBMCs or a T cell subset sorted from them (not recorded which). The receptors originated from a man between 18 and 35 years old who had mild COVID-19 (a few samples of this study predate the infection). Cell type and time point are not known. The CDR3 runs from the conserved cysteine through the conserved F or W. A D gene is named only where the DNA matches it firmly. Only part of the rows carry a size: once, few, many, or a class if the clone is expanded.

size	J	V	D	DNA	CDR3
NA	TRBJ1-4	TRBV10-2	NA	TGCGCCAGCAGTGAGTCGAGAGGTGGGGGTTCGCGTTTT	CASSESRGGGSRF
NA	TRBJ1-5	TRBV6-6	NA	TGTGCCAGCAGCCTTACATACGTGCAGCCCCAGCATTTT	CASSLTYVQPQHF
few	TRBJ1-1	TRBV19	NA	TGTGCCAGTAGTATCCCATTTGGGGCGAACACTGAAGCTTTCTTT	CASSIPFGANTEAFF
NA	TRBJ1-3	TRBV12-3/TRBV12-4	NA	TGTGCCAGCAGACTAGGGACGGCGGGAAACACCATATATTTT	CASRLGTAGNTIYF
few	TRBJ1-2	TRBV2	TRBD1	TGTGCCAGCACACCACAGGGGGCCGTCTATGGCTACACCTTC	CASTPQGAVYGYTF
NA	TRBJ2-7	TRBV30	NA	TGTGCCTGGATCGGAGATTCCTACGAGCAGTACTTC	CAWIGDSYEQYF
few	TRBJ2-5	TRBV7-9	TRBD2	TGTGCCAGCAGACTCCGGGGGGGCCGTCTGGAAGAGACCCAGTACTTC	CASRLRGGRLEETQYF
NA	TRBJ1-4	TRBV4-1	TRBD1	TGCGCCAGCAGCCCTGTGGACAGGGGAAATGAAAAACTGTTTTTT	CASSPVDRGNEKLFF
NA	TRBJ2-2	TRBV6-2/TRBV6-3	NA	TGTGCCAGCCTCCTATCAGGGGCCGGGGAGCTGTTTTTT	CASLLSGAGELFF
NA	TRBJ2-1	TRBV7-9	NA	TGTGCCAGCAGCTGGGGGGTCGGGGTCTACAATGAGCAGTTCTTC	CASSWGVGVYNEQFF
NA	TRBJ2-5	TRBV29-1	NA	TGCAGCGTTGGCAGGGAGTTGGAGACCCAGTACTTC	CSVGRELETQYF
NA	TRBJ1-5	TRBV4-1	NA	TGCGCCAGCAGCCAAGGTCTTAGTAGGGTTCAGCCCCAGCATTTT	CASSQGLSRVQPQHF
many	TRBJ1-1	TRBV20-1	TRBD1	TGCAGTGCTAGAGAGACAGGGACAGTGAACACTGAAGCTTTCTTT	CSARETGTVNTEAFF
many	TRBJ2-3	TRBV3-1	NA	TGTGCCAGCAGCCAAGAGTTCACAGATACGCAGTATTTT	CASSQEFTDTQYF
NA	TRBJ2-5	TRBV28	NA	TGTGCCAGCAGTCCATCGGGGGCAACGGAGACCCAGTACTTC	CASSPSGATETQYF
many	TRBJ2-3	TRBV6-5	TRBD2	TGTGCCAGCAGTTCTGGGGCTAGCGGAAGCACAGATACGCAGTATTTT	CASSSGASGSTDTQYF